The clone carrying this T cell receptor beta chain showed up many times. The antigen remains undetermined. Scientists made TCR beta libraries using quantitative 5'-RACE with molecular barcodes. MiXCR, run by TCRdb on the 5' RACE reads, gives a single entry per CDR3 protein. The table records approximately 250,000 distinct CDR3 sequences, 10% of them present only once. This entry is derived from a study of CD8 T cells in ankylosing spondylitis. Overall study results and limits: Significantly higher representation of disease-linked clones was reported for matched ankylosing spondylitis synovial fluid.

The CDR3 runs to 15 residues. V was pared by 4 bases and J by 0 bases, with 7 bases of the junction left unmatched. CDR1 is SGHRS, CDR2 YFSETQ, per germline. The source is a male donor with ankylosing spondylitis or in good health (not recorded which). Sequenced input: blood, either unsorted or a sorted T cell fraction (not recorded which). The chain carries TRBV5-1 and TRBJ2-7, with 7 bases identical to TRBD2. This chain's CDR3 is CASSRTSGSSYEQYF. The CDR3 nucleotides are TGCGCCAGCAGCCGGACTAGTGGGAGCTCCTACGAGCAGTACTTC.